Below, 20 T cell receptor beta chains from the same sample are listed, as sequenced in a study of cytomegalovirus exposure and HLA in healthy donors. The PCR made use of 60 Vbeta and 13 Jbeta primers. Sequencing was performed with immunoSEQ multiplex PCR; in TCRdb, only in-frame clones are kept and a portion is missing. The sample yields around 94,000 clones, approximately 84% seen once. Sequenced material: PBMCs. The receptors shown here come from a man between 18 and 35 years old in good health and CMV-seronegative.

The chain carries TRBV7-9 and TRBJ1-4; weak D call: TRBD1 (5 bases). V lost 4 bases, J lost 7 bases, and 10 bases lay in between. The length of the CDR3 is 13 residues. Germline V CDR1 and CDR2: SEHNR, FQNEAQ (reference sequence). This chain's CDR3 is CASSYGQVEKLFF. The CDR3 nucleotides are TGTGCCAGCAGCTACGGACAAGTTGAAAAACTGTTTTTT.

This clone was detected a few times. V is TRBV2 and J is TRBJ1-1; TRBD1 matches 12 bases. CDR3 size: 21 residues. J was trimmed by 5 bases and V by 6 bases; bases with no gene match: 25. The germline V gene encodes CDR1 SNHLY and CDR2 FYNNEI. CDR3 sequence (DNA): TGTGCCAGCAGGGAGTCCCATTGGGACCGGGACAGGGGGCGAAGGCGGACTGAAGCTTTCTTT. It specifies CASRESHWDRDRGRRRTEAFF.

The gene calls are TRBV7-2 and TRBJ1-5; 7 nucleotides agree with TRBD1. The CDR3 runs to 14 residues. Losses at the gene ends were 2 bases for V and 5 bases for J; bases not matched to a gene: 3. Germline CDR1 SGHTA, CDR2 FQGNSA. CDR3 in amino acids: CASSLWTGDQPQHF. The CDR3 DNA reads TGTGCCAGCAGCTTATGGACAGGCGATCAGCCCCAGCATTTT.

The chain links TRBV9 to TRBJ2-1; D is unclear. Trimming took off 1 base at V and 4 bases at J, with 12 bases between the two ends. There are 15 residues in the CDR3. Germline-derived CDR1 and CDR2 are SGDLS and YYNGEE. Here the CDR3 reads CASSVSPTPYNEQFF. The CDR3 coding sequence is TGTGCCAGCAGCGTAAGCCCTACCCCTTACAATGAGCAGTTCTTC.

A note on this clone: Germline is not matched at one junction end, which may reflect a read error. The J gene is TRBJ2-1, the V gene TRBV7-7, with TRBD1 identical over 11 bases. CDR1 and CDR2 from the germline V gene are SSHAT and FNYEAQ (reference sequence). CDR3 size: 15 residues. The CDR3 coding sequence is TGTGCTAGCAGCGTCGGGACAGGGGGGGTAGGTGAGCAGTTCTTC. Translation: CASSVGTGGVGEQFF. Full variable domain (remainder filled in from reference TRBV7-7 and TRBJ2-1): GAGVSQSPRYKVTKRGQDVTLRCDPISSHATLYWYQQALGQGPEFLTYFNYEAQPDKSGLPSDRFSAERPEGSISTLTIQRTEQRDSAMYRCASSVGTGGVGEQFFGPGTRLTVL.

The genes are TRBV5-4 and TRBJ2-3, with D unclear. The CDR3 contains 12 residues. CDR1 is SGHNT and CDR2 is YYREEE in the germline V gene (reference sequence). V lost 4 bases, J lost 0 bases, and 3 bases lay in between. DNA for the CDR3: TGTGCCAGCAGCACAAGCACAGATACGCAGTATTTT. It encodes CASSTSTDTQYF.

The rearrangement uses TRBV2 and TRBJ1-1, with D perhaps TRBD1 (5 bases). V gave up 6 bases and J gave up 1 base, with 12 bases separating them. The germline CDR1 and CDR2 sequences are SNHLY and FYNNEI. The CDR3 runs to 14 residues. The CDR3 nucleotides are TGTGCCAGCAGCGGGGGTCTCAAGAACACTGAAGCTTTCTTT. Amino acids: CASSGGLKNTEAFF.

This clone was recorded once. This chain joins TRBV30 and TRBJ1-2; TRBD1 matches 9 bases. This CDR3 region has 15 residues. Germline CDR1 and CDR2: GTSNPN and SVGIG (reference sequence). V shed 1 base and J 7 bases; nucleotides not matched to a gene: 10. The CDR3 DNA is TGTGCCTGGAGTGGGGGCCGGGACAGGGTCTCTGGCTACACCTTC. Encoded protein: CAWSGGRDRVSGYTF. Variable domain in full (rest from reference TRBV30 and TRBJ1-2): SQTIHQWPATLVQPVGSPLSLECTVEGTSNPNLYWYRQAAGRGLQLLFYSVGIGQISSEVPQNLSASRPQDRQFILSSKKLLLSDSGFYLCAWSGGRDRVSGYTFGSGTRLTVV.

V gene TRBV2 combines with J gene TRBJ1-5; 8 nucleotides agree with TRBD1. The CDR3 sequence is 14 residues long. Germline V gives CDR1 SNHLY, CDR2 FYNNEI. The ends lost 6 bases at V and 9 bases at J; junction bases unmatched: 10. The CDR3 DNA is TGTGCCAGCAGCCTCGGACAGGGACCCTCGCCCCAGCATTTT. Translation gives CASSLGQGPSPQHF.

As concerns this clone: This same CDR3 is encoded by further DNA sequences in the sample. The rearrangement uses TRBV5-1 and TRBJ1-1, with D possibly TRBD1 on 5 matching bases. CDR1 is SGHRS and CDR2 is YFSETQ in the germline V gene. Trimming removed 4 bases at V and 8 bases at J, with 12 bases between. This CDR3 comprises 12 residues. CDR3 residues: CASSGYDREAFF. CDR3 nucleotides: TGCGCCAGCAGCGGGTACGACAGAGAAGCTTTCTTT.

The chain uses TRBV19 and TRBJ2-1; 13 bases map to TRBD2. The CDR3 covers 15 residues. CDR1 is LNHDA and CDR2 is SQIVND in the germline V gene (reference sequence). The ends lost 4 bases at V and 9 bases at J; junction bases unmatched: 6. The CDR3 DNA is TGTGCCAGTAGTACAACTAGCGGGAGGGCCGGTGAGCAGTTCTTC. Translating it yields CASSTTSGRAGEQFF.

The chain has TRBV9 and TRBJ2-5; maybe TRBD2 (5 bases). Deletions cut 4 bases from V and 5 bases from J, with 21 bases between. The CDR3 loop spans 16 amino acids. Germline-derived CDR1 and CDR2 are SGDLS and YYNGEE. The DNA of the CDR3 is TGTGCCAGCAGCCCCCACCGGGGTCAGTCCAGGGAGACCCAGTACTTC. Its protein is CASSPHRGQSRETQYF. The complete variable domain, with remaining parts taken from reference TRBV9 and TRBJ2-5, reads DSGVTQTPKHLITATGQRVTLRCSPRSGDLSVYWYQQSLDQGLQFLIQYYNGEERAKGNILERFSAQQFPDLHSELNLSSLELGDSALYFCASSPHRGQSRETQYFGPGTRLLVL.

This clone was found a few times. The chain combines TRBV25-1 with TRBJ1-6; 7 positions agree with TRBD1. Germline CDR1 is MGHDK and CDR2 is SYGVNS. The CDR3 has 16 amino acids. V was clipped by 4 bases and J by 10 bases; unmatched bases: 13. The CDR3 protein is CASSALGDRPLSPLHF. The CDR3 DNA follows: TGTGCCAGCAGTGCCCTGGGGGACAGACCCCTATCACCCCTCCACTTT.

The gene calls are TRBV7-2 and TRBJ1-1, with D possibly TRBD1 on 5 matching bases. Trimming stripped 2 bases from V and 4 bases from J, with 14 bases between. CDR1 and CDR2 (germline): SGHTA, FQGNSA. The CDR3 totals 15 residues. CDR3 coding DNA: TGTGCCAGCAGCTTACAGGGCCTCCCGGGCACTGAAGCTTTCTTT. Amino acids: CASSLQGLPGTEAFF.

This sequence joins TRBV19 and TRBJ1-1; 9 positions match TRBD1. CDR1 is LNHDA and CDR2 is SQIVND in the germline V gene (reference sequence). The V segment lost 9 bases and the J segment 5 bases; nucleotides outside the gene matches: 16. This CDR3 contains 16 residues. The CDR3 loop is CASLRDREKVTTEAFF. As DNA, the CDR3 is TGTGCCAGCCTTCGGGACAGGGAGAAGGTGACGACTGAAGCTTTCTTT.

This chain uses TRBV11-2 with TRBJ1-3; 9 positions match TRBD1. CDR1 and CDR2 from the germline V gene are SGHAT and FQNNGV. V trimming: 3 bases; J trimming: 4 bases; junction bases outside the gene matches: 4. The CDR3 totals 15 residues. The CDR3 DNA sequence: TGTGCCAGCAGCTTTGTGACAGGGGGAGGAAACACCATATATTTT. Protein product: CASSFVTGGGNTIYF.

The J gene is TRBJ1-1, the V gene TRBV9, with 11 bases fitting TRBD1. Germline CDR1 and CDR2: SGDLS and YYNGEE. The CDR3 length is 15 residues. The V segment lost 2 bases and the J segment 7 bases; nucleotides outside the gene matches: 7. CDR3 loop: CASSVEDRGRGEAFF. Written as DNA, the CDR3 is TGTGCCAGCAGCGTGGAGGACAGGGGGCGAGGTGAAGCTTTCTTT.

The rearrangement joins TRBV7-8 to TRBJ2-5; TRBD1 is a possible D gene (5 bases). The tail of the sequence fits TRBJ2-7 better, so the J call may be wrong. CDR3 length: 15 residues. Germline CDR1 reads SGHVS; CDR2 reads FQNEAQ. Written as DNA, the CDR3 is TGTGCCAGCAGCGTAAGCCAGGGATGGGGCCACGAGCAGTACTTC. Residues: CASSVSQGWGHEQYF.

CDR3 in amino acids: CSVGRAGGDTEAFF. The CDR3, as DNA: TGCAGCGTTGGTAGGGCAGGGGGAGACACTGAAGCTTTCTTT. The gene calls are TRBV29-1 and TRBJ1-1; 7 bases are a match to TRBD1. CDR3 length equals 14 residues. Trimming took 4 bases from V and 3 from J; bases not matched to a gene: 8. The germline V gene encodes CDR1 SQVTM and CDR2 ANQGSEA.

The chain carries TRBV6-5 and TRBJ2-7; 7 bases are a match to TRBD2. The CDR3 has 12 residues. Germline CDR1 is MNHEY and CDR2 is SVGAGI. CDR3 DNA sequence: TGTGCAGCGAGAGGGACTACCTACGAGCAGTACTTC. As protein: CAARGTTYEQYF.